These 7 T cell receptor beta chains came from one sample sequenced in a study of cytomegalovirus exposure and HLA in healthy donors. PCR primers comprised 60 Vbeta and 13 Jbeta primers. Method: immunoSEQ multiplex PCR; TCRdb's copy keeps in-frame clones and lacks some. This table holds 200,000 or so clones, 76% found once. The sequencing sample was made of PBMCs. The receptors were gathered from a young man in good health and CMV-seronegative.

The chain carries TRBV21-1 and TRBJ2-3; the D call TRBD2 from the table was never checked on the DNA. TRBV21-1 is an annotated pseudogene. The CDR3 totals 18 residues. The CDR3: CASRGTTRTKDSTDTQYF. In DNA, the CDR3 is TGTGCCAGCAGGGGAACCACTAGGACCAAAGACAGCACAGATACGCAGTATTTT.

This clone was observed a few times. The chain recombines TRBV28 with TRBJ2-6; a weak D match, TRBD1 (5 bases). V was shortened by 5 bases and J by 0 bases, with 14 bases between the two germline ends. The CDR3 has 17 residues. CDR1 and CDR2 (germline): MDHEN, SYDVKM. Written as DNA, the CDR3 is TGTGCCAGCAGTACACAGGTTTACAACTCTGGGGCCAACGTCCTGACTTTC. Its translation: CASSTQVYNSGANVLTF.

The genes are TRBV27 and TRBJ1-1, with D tentatively TRBD1 (5 bases). Trimming took 2 bases from V and 5 from J, leaving 18 bases between them. Germline V CDR1 and CDR2: MNHEY, SMNVEV (reference sequence). The CDR3 length is 16 residues. As DNA, the CDR3 is TGTGCCAGCAGTTTACCCCCCGGGCAGGGTGGGACTGAAGCTTTCTTT. Its protein product is CASSLPPGQGGTEAFF.

This clone has only a few counts. The gene calls are TRBV29-1 and TRBJ1-1, with TRBD1 matching over 7 bases. This CDR3 is built from 13 residues. Germline CDR1 SQVTM, CDR2 ANQGSEA. J was trimmed by 5 bases and V by 2 bases; bases with no gene match: 5. DNA for the CDR3: TGCAGCGTTGAAAAGGGGGCCGGGACTGAAGCTTTCTTT. Protein: CSVEKGAGTEAFF.

This clone was seen only a few times. The chain joins TRBV30 to TRBJ1-2; 12 bases match TRBD1. The CDR3 runs to 16 residues. Germline V gene sequence: CDR1 GTSNPN, CDR2 SVGIG (reference sequence). Unmatched junction bases numbered 11, after V lost 1 base and J lost 8 bases. Here the CDR3 reads CAWSGDRGPANEGYTF. CDR3 DNA: TGTGCCTGGAGTGGGGACAGGGGGCCCGCAAATGAGGGCTACACCTTC.

The rearrangement links TRBV5-5 to TRBJ2-2, with D unclear. V was cut by 4 bases and J by 9 bases, with 13 bases left in between. From germline, CDR1 is SGHKS and CDR2 YYEKEE (reference sequence). The CDR3 loop spans 13 amino acids. CDR3 region: CASSPTPVRELFF. The DNA for the CDR3 is TGTGCCAGCAGCCCTACCCCCGTCCGGGAGCTGTTTTTT.

The rearrangement joins TRBV29-1 to TRBJ1-2, with D unclear. The CDR3 is made up of 11 amino acids. The ends were cut back, 3 bases at V and 6 bases at J, with 8 bases in the middle. CDR1 and CDR2 (germline): SQVTM, ANQGSEA. This chain's CDR3 is CSVDPVDGYTF. DNA for the CDR3: TGCAGCGTTGACCCGGTCGATGGCTACACCTTC.